The following is a TCR beta chain sequence with its context. The assay was immunoSEQ multiplex PCR, and TCRdb's table has in-frame clones only and misses some. The repertoire holds about 290,000 clones, with roughly 90% as singletons. This record belongs to a study of blood T cell repertoires in COVID-19. V dropped 0 bases and J dropped 10; count of bases not matched to a gene: 11. Per the germline V gene, CDR1 is SGHRS and CDR2 is YFSETQ. This CDR3 spans 15 amino acids. Sequencing input: PBMCs or T cells enriched from blood (not recorded which). The chain has TRBV5-1 and TRBJ2-5; 8 nucleotides agree with TRBD1. The receptor was isolated from a woman in her 40s who had recovered from COVID-19. CDR3 amino acids: CASSLVAGGASSQYF. DNA of the CDR3: TGCGCCAGCAGCTTGGTGGCAGGGGGCGCGTCGAGCCAGTACTTC. Supplemented by reference TRBV5-1 and TRBJ2-5, the full variable domain reads KAGVTQTPRYLIKTRGQQVTLSCSPISGHRSVSWYQQTPGQGLQFLFEYFSETQRNKGNFPGRFSGRQFSNSRSEMNVSTLELGDSALYLCASSLVAGGASSQYFGPGTRLLVL.